This TCR beta chain was profiled in a study of T cells in Graves' hyperthyroidism and ophthalmopathy. Regions amplified from RNA transcripts were the TCR beta CDR3 regions. A first-round RT-PCR of the TCR CDR3 used the HTBI primer set. TCRdb independently ran MiXCR on the multiplex PCR reads; one entry per CDR3 protein. The repertoire includes 140,000 or so distinct CDR3 sequences, less than 25% of them detected once, and over 60% sits in the top ten. Germline loops: CDR1 MNHNS, CDR2 SASEGT. The V and J ends lost 4 bases and 0 bases, in that order; junction bases with no gene match: 3. The CDR3 is 15 amino acids.

Sequencing input: blood. The TCR was taken from a woman aged 45-60 years with Graves' hyperthyroidism that later progressed to Graves' ophthalmopathy. The V gene is TRBV6-1, the J gene TRBJ2-7; 10 bases line up with TRBD2. CDR3 coding DNA: TGTGCCAGCAGTGCGGCTAGCGGGGGCTCCTACGAGCAGTACTTC. It is translated as CASSAASGGSYEQYF.